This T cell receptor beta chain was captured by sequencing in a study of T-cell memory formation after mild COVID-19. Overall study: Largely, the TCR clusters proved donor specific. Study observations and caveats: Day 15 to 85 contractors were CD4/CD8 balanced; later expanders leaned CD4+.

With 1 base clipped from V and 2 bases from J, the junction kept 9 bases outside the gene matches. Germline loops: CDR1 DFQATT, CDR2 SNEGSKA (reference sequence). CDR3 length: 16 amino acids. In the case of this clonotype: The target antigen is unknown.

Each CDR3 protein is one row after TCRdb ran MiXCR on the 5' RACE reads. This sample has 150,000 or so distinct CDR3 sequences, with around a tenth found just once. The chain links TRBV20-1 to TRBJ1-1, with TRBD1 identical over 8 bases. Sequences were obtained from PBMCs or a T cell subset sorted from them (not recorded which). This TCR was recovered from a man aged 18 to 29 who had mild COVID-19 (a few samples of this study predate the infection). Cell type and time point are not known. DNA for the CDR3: TGCAGTGCTAGAGTCGGACAGGGTCGGACTAACACTGAAGCTTTCTTT. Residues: CSARVGQGRTNTEAFF.